This T cell receptor beta chain was sequenced in a study of identical twins. V trimming: 6 bases; J trimming: 0 bases; junction bases outside the gene matches: 10. In germline, CDR1 is DFQATT, CDR2 SNEGSKA (reference sequence). This CDR3 region has 17 residues. TCRdb re-called the 5' RACE reads through MiXCR, storing one row per CDR3 protein. The table has hundreds of thousands of distinct CDR3 sequences, less than 25% seen once. A remark on this clonotype: Its antigen is not known.

Findings and limits, study-wide: Donors were not followed over many years; analysis was cross-sectional. Low generation-probability sequences were in excess among twin-shared out-of-frame alpha sequences.

These data were also filed under a second study, of T cells expressing NK-cell markers. As that study records: Sorted CD3+CD56+NKG2C+, CD3+CD56+NKG2C- and CD3+CD56-NKG2C+ T cells supplied TCR beta repertoires. Seven sequenced donors out of eight were HCMV-seropositive, one seronegative.

The sequence came from a woman between 18 and 29 years old in good health. The sample comprised CD4+ T cells sorted from blood. The V call is TRBV20-1, the J call TRBJ2-1, with 11 bases fitting TRBD2. The CDR3 DNA follows: TGCAGTGCCTATAGCGGGGGGGGACATAGCTCCTACAATGAGCAGTTCTTC. It codes for CSAYSGGGHSSYNEQFF.